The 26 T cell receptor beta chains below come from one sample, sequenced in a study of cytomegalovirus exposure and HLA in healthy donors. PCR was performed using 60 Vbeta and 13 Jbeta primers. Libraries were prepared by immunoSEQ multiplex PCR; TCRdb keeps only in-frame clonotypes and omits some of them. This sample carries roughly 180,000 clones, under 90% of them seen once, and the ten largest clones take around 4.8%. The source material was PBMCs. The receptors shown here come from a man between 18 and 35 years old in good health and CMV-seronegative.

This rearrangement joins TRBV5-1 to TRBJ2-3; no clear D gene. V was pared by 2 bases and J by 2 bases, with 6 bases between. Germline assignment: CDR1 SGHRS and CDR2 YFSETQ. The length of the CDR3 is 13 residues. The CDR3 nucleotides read TGCGCCAGCAGCTTTGAGTACACAGATACGCAGTATTTT. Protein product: CASSFEYTDTQYF. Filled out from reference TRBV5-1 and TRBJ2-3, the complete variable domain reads KAGVTQTPRYLIKTRGQQVTLSCSPISGHRSVSWYQQTPGQGLQFLFEYFSETQRNKGNFPGRFSGRQFSNSRSEMNVSTLELGDSALYLCASSFEYTDTQYFGPGTRLTVL.

CDR3 sequence (DNA): TGTGCCAGCAGCGCACAGCAGGGGACAGGGAGTCGTGGCTACACCTTC. As protein: CASSAQQGTGSRGYTF. The J gene is TRBJ1-2, the V gene TRBV9; 9 bases fit TRBD1. The CDR3 length is 16 residues. CDR1 is SGDLS and CDR2 is YYNGEE in the germline V gene. V dropped 3 bases and J dropped 7; count of bases not matched to a gene: 13.

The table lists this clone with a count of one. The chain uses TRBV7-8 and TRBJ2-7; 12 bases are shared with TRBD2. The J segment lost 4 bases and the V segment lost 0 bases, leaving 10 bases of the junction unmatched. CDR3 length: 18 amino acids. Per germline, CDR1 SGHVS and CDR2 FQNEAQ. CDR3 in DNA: TGTGCCAGCAGCTTAGCCGGACTAGCGGGAAGTCTGGGTTACGAGCAGTACTTC. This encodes CASSLAGLAGSLGYEQYF.

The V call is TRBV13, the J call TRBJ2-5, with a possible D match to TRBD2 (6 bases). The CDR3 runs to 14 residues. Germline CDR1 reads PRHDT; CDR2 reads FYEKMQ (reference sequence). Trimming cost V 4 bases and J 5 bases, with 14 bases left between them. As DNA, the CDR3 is TGTGCCAGCAGCTCCCTACTAGCTAGGGAGACCCAGTACTTC. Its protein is CASSSLLARETQYF.

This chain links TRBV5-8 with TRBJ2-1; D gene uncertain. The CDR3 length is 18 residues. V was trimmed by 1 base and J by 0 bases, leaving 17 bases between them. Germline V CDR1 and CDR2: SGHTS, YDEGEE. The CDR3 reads CASSLLGPTGSSYNEQFF. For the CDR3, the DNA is TGTGCCAGCAGCTTGTTGGGCCCCACCGGTAGCTCCTACAATGAGCAGTTCTTC.

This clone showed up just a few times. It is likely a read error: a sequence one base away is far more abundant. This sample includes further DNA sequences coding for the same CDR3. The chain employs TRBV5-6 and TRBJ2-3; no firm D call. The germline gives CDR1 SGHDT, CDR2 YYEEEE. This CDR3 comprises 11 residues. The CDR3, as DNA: TGTGCCAGCAGCCAAACAGATACGCACTATTTT. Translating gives CASSQTDTHYF.

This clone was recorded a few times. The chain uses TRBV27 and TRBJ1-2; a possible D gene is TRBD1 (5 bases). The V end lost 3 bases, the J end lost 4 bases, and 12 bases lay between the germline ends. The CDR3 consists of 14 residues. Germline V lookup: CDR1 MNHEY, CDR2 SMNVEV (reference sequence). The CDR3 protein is CASSFKDRLYGYTF. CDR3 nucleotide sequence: TGTGCCAGCAGTTTCAAAGACAGACTCTATGGCTACACCTTC.

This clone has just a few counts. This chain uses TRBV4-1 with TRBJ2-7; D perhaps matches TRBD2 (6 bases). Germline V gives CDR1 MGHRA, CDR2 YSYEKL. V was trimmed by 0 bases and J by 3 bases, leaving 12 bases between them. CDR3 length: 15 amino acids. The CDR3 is CASSQEGGVYYEQYF. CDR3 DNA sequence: TGCGCCAGCAGCCAAGAGGGAGGAGTCTACTACGAGCAGTACTTC.

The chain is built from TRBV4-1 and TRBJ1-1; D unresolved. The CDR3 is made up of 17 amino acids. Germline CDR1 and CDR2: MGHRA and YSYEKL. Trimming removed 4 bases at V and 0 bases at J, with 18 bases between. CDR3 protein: CASSPMTWNRVNTEAFF. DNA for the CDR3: TGCGCCAGCAGCCCAATGACCTGGAACAGAGTGAACACTGAAGCTTTCTTT.

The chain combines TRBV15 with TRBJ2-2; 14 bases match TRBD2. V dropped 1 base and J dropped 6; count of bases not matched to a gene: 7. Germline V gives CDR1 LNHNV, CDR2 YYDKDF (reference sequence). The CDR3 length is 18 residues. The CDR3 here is CATSRGQTSGRAAGELFF. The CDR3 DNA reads TGTGCCACCAGCAGAGGCCAGACTAGCGGGAGGGCCGCCGGGGAGCTGTTTTTT. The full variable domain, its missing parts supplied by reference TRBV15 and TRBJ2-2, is DAMVIQNPRYQVTQFGKPVTLSCSQTLNHNVMYWYQQKSSQAPKLLFHYYDKDFNNEADTPDNFQSRRPNTSFCFLDIRSPGLGDTAMYLCATSRGQTSGRAAGELFFGEGSRLTVL.

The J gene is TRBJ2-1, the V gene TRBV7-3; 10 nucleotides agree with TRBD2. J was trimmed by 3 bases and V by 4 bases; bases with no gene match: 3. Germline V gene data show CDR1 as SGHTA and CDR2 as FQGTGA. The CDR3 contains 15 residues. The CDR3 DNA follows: TGTGCCAGCAGCTGGAGCGGGAGGGGCTACAATGAGCAGTTCTTC. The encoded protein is CASSWSGRGYNEQFF.

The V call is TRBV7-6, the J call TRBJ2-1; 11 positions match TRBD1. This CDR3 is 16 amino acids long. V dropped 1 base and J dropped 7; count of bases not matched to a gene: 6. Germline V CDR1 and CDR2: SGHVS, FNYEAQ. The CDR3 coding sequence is TGTGCCAGCAGCTTAGTGGGGACAGGGGGATCAAATGAGCAGTTCTTC. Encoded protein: CASSLVGTGGSNEQFF.

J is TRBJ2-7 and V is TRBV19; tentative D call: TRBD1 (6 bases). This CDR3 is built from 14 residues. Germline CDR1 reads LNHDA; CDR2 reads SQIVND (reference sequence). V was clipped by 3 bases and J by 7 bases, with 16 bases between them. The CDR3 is CASSISVGAREQYF. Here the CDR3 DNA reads TGTGCCAGTAGTATTTCTGTGGGGGCTCGAGAGCAGTACTTC.

The CDR3 protein is CASSALRDRALYF. CDR3 sequence (DNA): TGTGCCAGCAGCGCCCTCCGGGACAGGGCTCTGTATTTT. V and J are TRBV9 and TRBJ2-3; 9 bases match TRBD1. Germline CDR1 SGDLS, CDR2 YYNGEE. This CDR3 has 13 amino acids. The trim removed 3 bases at V and 14 bases at J, leaving 10 bases unmatched.

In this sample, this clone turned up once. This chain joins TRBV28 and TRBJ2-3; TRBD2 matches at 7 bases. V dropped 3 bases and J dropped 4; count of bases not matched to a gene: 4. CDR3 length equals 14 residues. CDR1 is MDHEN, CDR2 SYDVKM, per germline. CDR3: CASSFAGVADTQYF. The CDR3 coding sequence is TGTGCCAGCAGTTTTGCGGGAGTGGCAGATACGCAGTATTTT.

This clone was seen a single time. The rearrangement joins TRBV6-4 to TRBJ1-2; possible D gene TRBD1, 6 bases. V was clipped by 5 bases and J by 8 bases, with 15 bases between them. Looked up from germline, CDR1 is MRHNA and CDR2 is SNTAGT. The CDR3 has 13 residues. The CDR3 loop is CASSTGSGDGYTF. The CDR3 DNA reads TGTGCCAGCAGTACAGGGAGTGGGGACGGCTACACCTTC.

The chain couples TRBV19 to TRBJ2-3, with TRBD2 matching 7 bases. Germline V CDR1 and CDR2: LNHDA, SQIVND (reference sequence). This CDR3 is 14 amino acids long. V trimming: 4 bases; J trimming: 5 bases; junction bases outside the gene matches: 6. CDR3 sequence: CASSKAGSEDTQYF. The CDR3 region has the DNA TGTGCCAGTAGTAAAGCGGGATCGGAAGATACGCAGTATTTT.

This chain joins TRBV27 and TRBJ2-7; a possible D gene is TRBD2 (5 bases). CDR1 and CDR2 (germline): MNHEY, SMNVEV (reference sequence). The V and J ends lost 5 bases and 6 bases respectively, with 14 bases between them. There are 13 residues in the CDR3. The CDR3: CASSLGPGSEQYF. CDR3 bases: TGTGCCAGCAGTCTCGGACCGGGATCCGAGCAGTACTTC.

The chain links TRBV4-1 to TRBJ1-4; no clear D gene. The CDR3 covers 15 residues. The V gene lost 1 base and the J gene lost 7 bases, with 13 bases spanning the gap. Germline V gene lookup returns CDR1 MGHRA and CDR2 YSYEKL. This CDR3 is CASSQGEVLGEKLFF. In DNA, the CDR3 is TGCGCCAGCAGCCAAGGGGAGGTGTTGGGTGAAAAACTGTTTTTT.

CDR3: CASSLLAGGLLGYEQYF. The CDR3 DNA reads as TGTGCCAGCAGTTTACTAGCGGGGGGGCTACTTGGGTACGAGCAGTACTTC. V usage is TRBV27 and J usage is TRBJ2-7; 12 bases map to TRBD2. With V trimmed by 2 bases and J by 4 bases, 9 bases remained unmatched. The CDR3 spans 17 residues. The germline V gene has CDR1 MNHEY and CDR2 SMNVEV (reference sequence).

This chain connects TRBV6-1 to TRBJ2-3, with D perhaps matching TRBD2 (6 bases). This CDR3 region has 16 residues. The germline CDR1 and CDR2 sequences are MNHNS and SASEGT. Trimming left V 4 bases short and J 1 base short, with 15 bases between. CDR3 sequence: CASSALSKRGTDTQYF. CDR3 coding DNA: TGTGCCAGCAGTGCTCTATCTAAGCGGGGCACAGATACGCAGTATTTT.

Here the CDR3 reads CASSFPPAQGGNEQFF. DNA for the CDR3: TGTGCCAGCAGTTTTCCTCCGGCACAGGGGGGCAATGAGCAGTTCTTC. The V call is TRBV28, the J call TRBJ2-1, with 8 bases that match TRBD1. Trimming cost V 3 bases and J 6 bases; bases outside gene matches: 10. The CDR3 is made up of 16 amino acids. Germline V CDR1 and CDR2: MDHEN, SYDVKM.

CDR3 region: CASSLGDRKPFNSPLHF. CDR3 nucleotide sequence: TGTGCCAGCAGTCTCGGGGACAGGAAACCTTTTAATTCACCCCTCCACTTT. The V gene is TRBV27, the J gene TRBJ1-6; 8 positions match TRBD1. Germline-derived CDR1 and CDR2 are MNHEY and SMNVEV (reference sequence). V dropped 5 bases and J dropped 6; count of bases not matched to a gene: 12. The CDR3 is made up of 17 amino acids.

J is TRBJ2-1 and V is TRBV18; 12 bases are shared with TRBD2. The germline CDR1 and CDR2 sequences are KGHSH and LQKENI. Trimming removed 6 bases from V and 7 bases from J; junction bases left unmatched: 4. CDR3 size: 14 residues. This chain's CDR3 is CASSRLAGDNEQFF. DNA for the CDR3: TGTGCCAGCTCGCGACTAGCGGGAGATAATGAGCAGTTCTTC.

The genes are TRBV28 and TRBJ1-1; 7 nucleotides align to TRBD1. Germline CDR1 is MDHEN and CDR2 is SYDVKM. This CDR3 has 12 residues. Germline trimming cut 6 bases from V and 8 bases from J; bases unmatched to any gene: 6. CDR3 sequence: CASSGPGQEAFF. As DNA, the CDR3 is TGTGCCAGCAGCGGACCGGGACAGGAAGCTTTCTTT.

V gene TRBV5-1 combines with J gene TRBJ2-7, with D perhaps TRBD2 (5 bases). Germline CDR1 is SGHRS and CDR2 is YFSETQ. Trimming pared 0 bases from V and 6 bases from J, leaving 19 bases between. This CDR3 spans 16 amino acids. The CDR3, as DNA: TGCGCCAGCAGCTTGGCCACCGGACTTATCACCTCCGAGCAGTACTTC. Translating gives CASSLATGLITSEQYF.